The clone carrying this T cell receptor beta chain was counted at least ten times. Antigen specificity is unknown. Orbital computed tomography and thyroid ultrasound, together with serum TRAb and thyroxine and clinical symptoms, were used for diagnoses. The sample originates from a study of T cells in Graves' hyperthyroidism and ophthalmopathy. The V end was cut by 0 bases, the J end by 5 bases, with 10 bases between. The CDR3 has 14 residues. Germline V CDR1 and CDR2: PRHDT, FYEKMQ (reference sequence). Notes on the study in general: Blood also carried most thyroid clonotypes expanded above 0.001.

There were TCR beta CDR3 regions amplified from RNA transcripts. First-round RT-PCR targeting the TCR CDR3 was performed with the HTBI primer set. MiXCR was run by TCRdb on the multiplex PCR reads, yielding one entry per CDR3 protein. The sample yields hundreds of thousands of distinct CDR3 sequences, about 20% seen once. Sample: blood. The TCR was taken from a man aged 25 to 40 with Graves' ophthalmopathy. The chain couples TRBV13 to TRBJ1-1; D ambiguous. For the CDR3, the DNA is TGTGCCAGCAGCTTAGGGTGGGGAAGGACTGAAGCTTTCTTT. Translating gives CASSLGWGRTEAFF.